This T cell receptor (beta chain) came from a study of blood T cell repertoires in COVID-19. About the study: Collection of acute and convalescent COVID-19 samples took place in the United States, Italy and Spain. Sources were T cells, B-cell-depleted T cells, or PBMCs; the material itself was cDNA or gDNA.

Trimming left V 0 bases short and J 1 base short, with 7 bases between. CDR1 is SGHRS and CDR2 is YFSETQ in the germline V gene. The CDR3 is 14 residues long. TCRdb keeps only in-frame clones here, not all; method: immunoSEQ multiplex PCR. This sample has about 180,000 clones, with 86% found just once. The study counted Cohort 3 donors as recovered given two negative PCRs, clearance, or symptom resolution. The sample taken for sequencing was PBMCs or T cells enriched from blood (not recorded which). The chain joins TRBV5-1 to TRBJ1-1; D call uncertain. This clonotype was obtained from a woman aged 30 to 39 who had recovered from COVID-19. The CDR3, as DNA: TGCGCCAGCAGCTTGGTTTCGGGGAACACTGAAGCTTTCTTT. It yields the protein CASSLVSGNTEAFF.